These 3 T cell receptor beta chains came from one sample sequenced in a study of cytomegalovirus exposure and HLA in healthy donors. The PCR ran on 60 Vbeta and 13 Jbeta primers. Sequenced by immunoSEQ multiplex PCR; TCRdb stores in-frame clones only, minus some. The sample holds about 200,000 clones, over 9.5% seen once. Material: PBMCs. The source of these receptors is a man in his fifties or sixties in good health and CMV-seropositive.

V and J are TRBV2 and TRBJ1-3; D is uncertain. Looked up from germline, CDR1 is SNHLY and CDR2 is FYNNEI. Trimming took off 7 bases at V and 4 bases at J, with 8 bases between the two ends. This CDR3 contains 12 residues. The CDR3 DNA sequence: TGTGCCAGCACGCGTGAAGGAAACACCATATATTTT. Its protein is CASTREGNTIYF. Using reference TRBV2 and TRBJ1-3 for the parts outside the CDR3, the full variable domain is EPEVTQTPSHQVTQMGQEVILRCVPISNHLYFYWYRQILGQKVEFLVSFYNNEISEKSEIFDDQFSVERPDGSNFTLKIRSTKLEDSAMYFCASTREGNTIYFGEGSWLTVV.

In the case of this clone: Other DNA sequences of this sample code for an identical CDR3. The chain couples TRBV6-5 to TRBJ1-5, with a tentative D call TRBD1 (5 bases). The CDR3 has 12 amino acids. V dropped 6 bases and J dropped 4 bases, with 7 bases sitting between them. Germline V CDR1 and CDR2: MNHEY, SVGAGI. CDR3 protein: CASSSGNQPQHF. The CDR3 DNA reads as TGTGCCAGCAGCTCAGGGAATCAGCCCCAGCATTTT.

This clone was counted only a few times. The J gene is TRBJ2-1, the V gene TRBV5-1, with a tentative D call TRBD2 (6 bases). Trimming stripped 2 bases from V and 10 bases from J, with 19 bases between. Per the germline V gene, CDR1 is SGHRS and CDR2 is YFSETQ. The CDR3 is 15 residues long. CDR3 amino acids: CASSLPRDSGREQFF. The CDR3 DNA is TGCGCCAGCAGCTTACCGCGGGACTCTGGGAGGGAGCAGTTCTTC.